The following is a TCR beta chain sequence with its context. This clonotype came up a few times. No cognate antigen has been identified for it. The sample holds no much larger clone one base away, and base qualities are not on file. Library preparation used 5' RACE. Sequencing instrument: Illumina HiSeq 2500. The second PCR ran for about 6 to 12 cycles and used a J-beta primer mix along with a sample-barcoded 5' primer. Each TCR beta cDNA molecule received a unique molecular identifier from a template-switch 5' adaptor carrying 12 random nucleotides. Each sample yielded at least 3 million CDR3-containing paired-end reads. The Mint cDNA synthesis kit, primed by a TRBC-specific oligonucleotide, was used to synthesize first-strand cDNA from all RNA. All cDNA was treated with uracil-DNA glycosylase and then went through a first 18-cycle PCR with the universal primers M1SS and BC2_uni_R. In the authors' own workflow: Normalization of each sample was performed by random selection of 1 million high-quality reads, each carrying a distinct molecular identifier. Reads with shared molecular identifiers were discarded instead of being binned into consensus sequences. MiTCR, with a Q25 quality threshold and the strictest error-elimination algorithm, was used for CDR3 identification, clonotype clustering and error correction. A nonparametric unseen species model with Euler transformation was used to estimate a lower bound on total TCR beta diversity. TCRdb trimmed public reads at Q25 via fastp, called clones via MiXCR and kept in-frame beta chains. Identical CDR3 proteins give one entry, which carries the most common genes and DNA. TCRdb, not the original authors, processed these V and J calls. The sample table contains 760,000 or so distinct CDR3 sequences; only one count was recorded for roughly 25% of them. Of the sample, more than 7.5% is held by the ten largest clones.

The donors were around 39 Caucasian individuals from Russia, aged about 6 to 95 years, who were systemically healthy. Each donor gave roughly 9.5 milliliters of peripheral blood, collected into EDTA-treated Vacutainer tubes. PBMCs were isolated by Ficoll-Paque density-gradient centrifugation, with at least 6 million obtained per sample. Total RNA, at least 6 micrograms per sample, was extracted from PBMCs with Trizol reagent. Naive CD45RAhigh/CD27high T cell percentages were measured by flow cytometry on a PBMC aliquot from every donor. The germline V gene specifies MGHRA as CDR1 and YSYEKL as CDR2. The CDR3 spans 15 residues, from the cysteine through the phenylalanine. The retained sequence is limited to the CDR3, 45 bases, with the frame set at the first base. Trimming costs V 3 bases and J 0 bases, and their ends lie 9 bases apart. The sample originates from a study of blood T cells in healthy people across ages (dated by TCRdb to the mid-2010s). With respect to the entire study: In model experiments, template switching captured roughly one uniquely barcoded TCR beta cDNA molecule for every two T cells. Age-related changes in TCR beta repertoire diversity were measured in the study by deep sequencing normalized with unique cDNA molecular identifiers. Four age groups were formed from the donors: young (average about 17 years), middle-aged (around 40), aged (about 68) and long-lived (about 75). The study analyzed two additional independent replicas of 1 million unique cDNA reads from the same blood draw for two donors, one aged 18 to 29 and one aged 80 or older. The research as a whole found: Observed TCR beta diversity correlated strongly with the percentage of naive T cells measured by flow cytometry. Compared with the aged group, the long-lived group had more naive CD4+ T cells, fewer expanded clones and increased TCR diversity, suggesting age selection. Donor CMV infection status was unknown, potentially confounding age-related changes in expanded clonotypes. Conclusive comparison of naive and antigen-experienced compartments was prevented by the profiling of bulk unsorted PBMCs. Observed TCR beta diversity per million T cells fell roughly linearly with age, and a significant reduction was already apparent by age around 39. Estimates of total diversity based on one million sequenced T cells were considered lower bounds and underestimates.

These same records also appear under a second study, on T cells of mothers and their children. As the second paper documents: Nine systemically healthy Caucasian individuals served as donors, namely three mothers together with their six children. cDNA synthesis consumed the entire amount of extracted RNA, loaded at approximately 1.4 ug RNA in each 15 ul reaction. In the second PCR, sample barcodes and 2-4 random nucleotides were introduced via the M1S primer. More than 9.5 million TCR beta CDR3 reads were obtained from each mother, and roughly 3 million reads were obtained from each child. TCR recombination output is similarly shaped by thymic selection in related and unrelated pairs, with a minor effect exerted by inherited differences. Normalized repertoire overlap was always found to be slightly, but never significantly, higher in related mother-child pairs than in unrelated mother-child pairs. No persistent microchimeric T cell clones were found, with a detection sensitivity of around 100 clones per million clonotypes. In the study, deep NGS was used to compare the TCR beta repertoires of mothers and children, and features distinguishing related mother-child pairs from unrelated individuals were sought. On average, the children were approximately 11 +/- 4 years old, while the mothers were 40 +/- 4 years old. After adapters were ligated using NEBNext reagents, the libraries underwent 100+100 nt paired-end sequencing on an Illumina HiSeq 2000. To prevent cross-contamination, the mother and child libraries were prepared one month apart and sequenced in separate runs. For each donor, somewhere between about 500,000 and 2,300,000 distinct TCR beta clonotypes were identified. Naive TCR beta clonotypes were estimated from low-frequency clonotypes matched to each donor's FACS-determined naive share, without sorting.

The chain is encoded by TRBV4-1 joined to TRBJ2-1, with the identity of the D gene unclear. This receptor was obtained from a boy aged 5-17 years in good health. Source material: blood. Read as DNA, the sequence is TGCGCCAGCAGCCAGTTCATATTCTCCTACAATGAGCAGTTCTTC. Translated, this gives CASSQFIFSYNEQFF.